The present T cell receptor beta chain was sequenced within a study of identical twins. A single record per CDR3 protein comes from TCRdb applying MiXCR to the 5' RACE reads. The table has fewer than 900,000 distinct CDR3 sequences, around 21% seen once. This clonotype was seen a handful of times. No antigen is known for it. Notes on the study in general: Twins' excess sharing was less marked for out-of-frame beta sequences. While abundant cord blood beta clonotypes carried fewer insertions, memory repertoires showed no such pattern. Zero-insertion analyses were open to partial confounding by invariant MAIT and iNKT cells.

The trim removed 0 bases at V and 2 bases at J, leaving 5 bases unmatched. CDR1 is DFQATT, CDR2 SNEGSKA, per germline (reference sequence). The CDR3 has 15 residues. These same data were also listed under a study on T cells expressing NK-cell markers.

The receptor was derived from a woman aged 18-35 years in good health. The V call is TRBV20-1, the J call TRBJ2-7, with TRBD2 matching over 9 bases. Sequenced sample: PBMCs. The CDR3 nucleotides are TGCAGTGCTAGAGATCGGGCTAGCGGGACCTACGAGCAGTACTTC. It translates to CSARDRASGTYEQYF.